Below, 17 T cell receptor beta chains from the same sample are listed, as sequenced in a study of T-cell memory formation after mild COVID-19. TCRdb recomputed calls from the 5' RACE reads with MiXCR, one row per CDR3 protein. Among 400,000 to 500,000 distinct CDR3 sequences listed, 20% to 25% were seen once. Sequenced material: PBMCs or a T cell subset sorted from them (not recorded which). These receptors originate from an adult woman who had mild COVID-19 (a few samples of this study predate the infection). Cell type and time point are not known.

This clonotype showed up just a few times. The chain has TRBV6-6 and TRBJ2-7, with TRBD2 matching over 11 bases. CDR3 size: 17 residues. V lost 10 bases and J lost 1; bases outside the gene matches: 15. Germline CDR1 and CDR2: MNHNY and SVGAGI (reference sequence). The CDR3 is CATIAGGGIVGSYEQYF. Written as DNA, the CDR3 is TGTGCCACCATAGCGGGAGGGGGAATAGTAGGGTCCTACGAGCAGTACTTC.

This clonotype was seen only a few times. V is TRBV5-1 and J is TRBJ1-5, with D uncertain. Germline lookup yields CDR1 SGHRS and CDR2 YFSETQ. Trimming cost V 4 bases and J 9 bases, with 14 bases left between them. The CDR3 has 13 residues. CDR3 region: CASSVDGPRPQHF. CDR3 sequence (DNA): TGCGCCAGCAGCGTGGACGGGCCGCGGCCCCAGCATTTT.

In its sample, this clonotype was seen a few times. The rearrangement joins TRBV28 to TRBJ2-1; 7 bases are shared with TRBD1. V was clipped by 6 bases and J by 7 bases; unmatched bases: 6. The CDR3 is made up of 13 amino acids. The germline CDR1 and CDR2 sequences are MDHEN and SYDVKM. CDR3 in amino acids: CASSIEQGNEQFF. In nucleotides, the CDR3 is TGTGCCAGCAGCATTGAACAGGGGAATGAGCAGTTCTTC.

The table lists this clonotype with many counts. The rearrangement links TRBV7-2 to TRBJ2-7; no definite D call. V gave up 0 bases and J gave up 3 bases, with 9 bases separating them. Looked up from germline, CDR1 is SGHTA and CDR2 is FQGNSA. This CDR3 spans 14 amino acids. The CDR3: CASSLAVLVYEQYF. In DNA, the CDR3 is TGTGCCAGCAGCTTAGCAGTGCTAGTCTACGAGCAGTACTTC.

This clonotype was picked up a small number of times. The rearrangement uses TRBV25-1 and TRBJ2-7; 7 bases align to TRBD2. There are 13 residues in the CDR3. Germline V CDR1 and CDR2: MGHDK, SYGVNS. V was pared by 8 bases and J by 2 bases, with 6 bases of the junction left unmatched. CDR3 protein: CASRDGGTYEQYF. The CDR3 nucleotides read TGTGCCAGCCGCGACGGGGGGACCTACGAGCAGTACTTC.

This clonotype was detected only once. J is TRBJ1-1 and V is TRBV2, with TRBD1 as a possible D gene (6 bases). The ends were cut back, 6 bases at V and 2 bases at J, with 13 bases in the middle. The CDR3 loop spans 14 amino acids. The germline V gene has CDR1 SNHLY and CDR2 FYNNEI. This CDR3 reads CASRKGQTNTEAFF. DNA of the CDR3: TGTGCCAGCAGAAAAGGACAGACTAACACTGAAGCTTTCTTT.

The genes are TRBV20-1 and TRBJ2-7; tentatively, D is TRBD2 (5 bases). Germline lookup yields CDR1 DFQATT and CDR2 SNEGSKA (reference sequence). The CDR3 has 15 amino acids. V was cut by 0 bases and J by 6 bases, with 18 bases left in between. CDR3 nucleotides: TGCAGTGCTAGAGATTTGCGGGTTGGCAATACCGAGCAGTACTTC. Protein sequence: CSARDLRVGNTEQYF.

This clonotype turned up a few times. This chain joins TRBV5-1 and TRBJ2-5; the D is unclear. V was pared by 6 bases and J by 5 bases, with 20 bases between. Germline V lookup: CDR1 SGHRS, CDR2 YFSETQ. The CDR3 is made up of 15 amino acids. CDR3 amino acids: CASTSASSQWETQYF. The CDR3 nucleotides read TGCGCCAGCACGTCGGCCTCCTCGCAATGGGAGACCCAGTACTTC.

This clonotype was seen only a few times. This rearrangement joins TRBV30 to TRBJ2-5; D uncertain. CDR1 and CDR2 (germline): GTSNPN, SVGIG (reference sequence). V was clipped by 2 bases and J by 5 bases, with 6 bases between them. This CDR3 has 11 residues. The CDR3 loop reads CAWSIRETQYF. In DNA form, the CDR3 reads TGTGCCTGGAGTATTCGGGAGACCCAGTACTTC.

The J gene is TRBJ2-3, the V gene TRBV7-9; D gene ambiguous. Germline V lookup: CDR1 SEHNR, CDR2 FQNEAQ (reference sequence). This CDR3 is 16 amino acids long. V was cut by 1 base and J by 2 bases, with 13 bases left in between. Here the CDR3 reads CASSLGSWMFTDTQYF. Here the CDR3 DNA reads TGTGCCAGCAGCTTAGGGTCCTGGATGTTCACAGATACGCAGTATTTT.

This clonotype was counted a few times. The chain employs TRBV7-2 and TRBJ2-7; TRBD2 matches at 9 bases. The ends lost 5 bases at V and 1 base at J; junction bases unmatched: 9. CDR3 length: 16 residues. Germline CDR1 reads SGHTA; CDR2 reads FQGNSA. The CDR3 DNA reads TGTGCCAGCAGCGAACGGGGACTAGCTCTGTCCTACGAGCAGTACTTC. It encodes CASSERGLALSYEQYF.

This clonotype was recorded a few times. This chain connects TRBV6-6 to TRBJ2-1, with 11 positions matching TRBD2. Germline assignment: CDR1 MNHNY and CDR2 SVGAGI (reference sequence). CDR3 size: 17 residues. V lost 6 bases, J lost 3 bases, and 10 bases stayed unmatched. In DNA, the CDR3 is TGTGCCAGCAGGGACCTTACCGGGACTAGCGGCTACAATGAGCAGTTCTTC. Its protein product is CASRDLTGTSGYNEQFF.

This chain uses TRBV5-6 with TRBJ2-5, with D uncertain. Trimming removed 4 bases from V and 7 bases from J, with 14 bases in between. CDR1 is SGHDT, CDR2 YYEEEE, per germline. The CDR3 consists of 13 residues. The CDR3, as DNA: TGTGCCAGCAGCGGCGTAGGGCCTTGGACCCAGTACTTC. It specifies CASSGVGPWTQYF.

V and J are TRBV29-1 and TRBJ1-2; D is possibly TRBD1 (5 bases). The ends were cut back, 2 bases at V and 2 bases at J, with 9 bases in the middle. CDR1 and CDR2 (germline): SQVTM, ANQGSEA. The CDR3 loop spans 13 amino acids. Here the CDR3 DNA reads TGCAGCGTTGAAAGGGGTTCCAACTATGGCTACACCTTC. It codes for CSVERGSNYGYTF.

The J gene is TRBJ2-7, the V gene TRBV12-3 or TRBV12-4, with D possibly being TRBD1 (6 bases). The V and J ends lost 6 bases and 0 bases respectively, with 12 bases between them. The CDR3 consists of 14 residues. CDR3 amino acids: CASSRDTSSYEQYF. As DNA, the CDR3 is TGTGCCAGCAGCCGGGACACGAGCTCCTACGAGCAGTACTTC.

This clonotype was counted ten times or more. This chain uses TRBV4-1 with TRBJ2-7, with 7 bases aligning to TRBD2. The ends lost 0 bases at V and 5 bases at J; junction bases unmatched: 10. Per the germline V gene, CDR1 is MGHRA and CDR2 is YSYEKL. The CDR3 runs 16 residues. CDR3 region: CASSQDPVAGRHEQYF. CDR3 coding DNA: TGCGCCAGCAGCCAAGATCCGGTAGCGGGTCGCCACGAGCAGTACTTC.

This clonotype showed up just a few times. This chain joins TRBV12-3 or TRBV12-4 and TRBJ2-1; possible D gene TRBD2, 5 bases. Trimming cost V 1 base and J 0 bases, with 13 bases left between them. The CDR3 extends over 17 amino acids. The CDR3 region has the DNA TGTGCCAGCAGTTTAGAAGGACTCGCCCTCTCCTACAATGAGCAGTTCTTC. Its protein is CASSLEGLALSYNEQFF.